The 8 T cell receptor beta chains presented below share a single source sample, sequenced in a study of cytomegalovirus exposure and HLA in healthy donors. PCR was performed using 60 Vbeta and 13 Jbeta primers. This table comes from immunoSEQ multiplex PCR, and its TCRdb copy is limited to in-frame clones, with some not included. The data contain 80,000 to 130,000 clones, more than 60% of them seen just once; the ten biggest clones take up under 5.5%. The sample comprised PBMCs. The receptor source for this set is a woman between 18 and 29 years old in good health and CMV-seropositive.

This clone was counted a single time. V usage is TRBV5-1 and J usage is TRBJ2-5, with 9 bases that match TRBD2. The CDR3 loop spans 16 amino acids. Germline V CDR1 and CDR2: SGHRS, YFSETQ. Trimming took 3 bases from V and 1 from J; bases not matched to a gene: 7. This CDR3 is CASSSPSGRTQETQYF. In DNA, the CDR3 is TGCGCCAGCAGCTCCCCGAGCGGGAGGACCCAAGAGACCCAGTACTTC.

This clone was found once. This chain connects TRBV15 to TRBJ1-1; TRBD1 matches at 8 bases. The CDR3 length is 15 residues. V lost 2 bases, J lost 6 bases, and 8 bases stayed unmatched. CDR1 and CDR2 (germline): LNHNV, YYDKDF (reference sequence). Here the CDR3 reads CATSRQDREGAEAFF. The DNA of the CDR3 is TGTGCCACCAGCAGACAGGACAGGGAGGGCGCTGAAGCTTTCTTT. Looking up the rest from reference TRBV15 and TRBJ1-1 gives the full variable domain: DAMVIQNPRYQVTQFGKPVTLSCSQTLNHNVMYWYQQKSSQAPKLLFHYYDKDFNNEADTPDNFQSRRPNTSFCFLDIRSPGLGDTAMYLCATSRQDREGAEAFFGQGTRLTVV.

The chain links TRBV7-9 to TRBJ2-7; TRBD2 might be the D (5 bases). CDR1 is SEHNR, CDR2 FQNEAQ, per germline (reference sequence). Between the trimmed V and J ends, which lost 4 bases and 9 bases, there was a span of 13 bases. The CDR3 covers 12 residues. Written as DNA, the CDR3 is TGTGCCAGCAGCTCTCTTGAGGGAAGGCAGTACTTC. This codes for CASSSLEGRQYF.

The chain has TRBV28 and TRBJ1-2; TRBD1 matches 11 bases. The CDR3 loop spans 16 amino acids. Germline V gene data show CDR1 as MDHEN and CDR2 as SYDVKM. The ends lost 4 bases at V and 1 base at J; junction bases unmatched: 5. The CDR3 reads CASSWDRGTVNYGYTF. CDR3 DNA sequence: TGTGCCAGCAGTTGGGACAGGGGGACGGTTAACTATGGCTACACCTTC.

The gene calls are TRBV28 and TRBJ1-4, with TRBD1 as a possible D gene (5 bases). This CDR3 spans 13 amino acids. Germline CDR1 reads MDHEN; CDR2 reads SYDVKM. V was pared by 1 base and J by 11 bases, with 11 bases between. The CDR3 nucleotides read TGTGCCAGCAGTTTATTTGGGCGGGGGAAACTGTTTTTT. It is translated as CASSLFGRGKLFF.

This clone was found once. V gene TRBV2 combines with J gene TRBJ2-2, with D hard to call. V lost 1 base, J lost 3 bases, and 6 bases lay in between. The CDR3 is made up of 14 amino acids. Looked up from germline, CDR1 is SNHLY and CDR2 is FYNNEI. CDR3 nucleotides: TGTGCCAGCAGTGAAGGGCTTTACACCGGGGAGCTGTTTTTT. It is translated as CASSEGLYTGELFF.

This chain links TRBV19 with TRBJ1-5, with D uncertain. The CDR3 has 12 amino acids. V was cut by 7 bases and J by 4 bases, with 8 bases left in between. Germline V CDR1 and CDR2: LNHDA, SQIVND (reference sequence). The CDR3 loop reads CASTSENQPQHF. The CDR3 nucleotides are TGTGCCAGTACATCGGAGAATCAGCCCCAGCATTTT.

The chain employs TRBV27 and TRBJ2-1; 7 nucleotides line up with TRBD2. Germline trimming cut 3 bases from V and 2 bases from J; bases unmatched to any gene: 10. CDR1 is MNHEY and CDR2 is SMNVEV in the germline V gene (reference sequence). This CDR3 has 17 amino acids. The CDR3 region is CASSFGFGLAAYNEQFF. CDR3 DNA: TGTGCCAGCAGTTTCGGCTTCGGGCTAGCGGCCTACAATGAGCAGTTCTTC.